The text below deals with one T cell receptor (beta chain). As originally analysed: Amplification with reference gene primers provided the estimates of nucleated cell counts. Some clones are missing from TCRdb's copy, which holds only in-frame ones; the method was immunoSEQ multiplex PCR. The V and J calls and clone size were taken over from that table, and D and trimming were inferred from the DNA. This sample has over 200,000 clones, with around 90% found just once. Recruited during active infection, patients (from Seattle) were subsequently followed longitudinally. These data come from a study of blood T cell repertoires in COVID-19. Study summary: The origin of the acute and convalescent COVID-19 samples was the United States, Italy and Spain. T cells, B-cell-depleted T cells, or PBMCs provided the cDNA or gDNA that served as material.

Trimming left V 4 bases short and J 2 bases short, with 19 bases between. The CDR3 length is 16 residues. Per the germline V gene, CDR1 is SQVTM and CDR2 is ANQGSEA. Material: peripheral blood. V and J are TRBV29-1 and TRBJ2-3; D is possibly TRBD2 (5 bases). The receptor was isolated from a person between 18 and 35 years old with COVID-19, enrolled during active disease. In DNA form, the CDR3 reads TGCAGCGTTGTTGGCACGCTAGCAGATACCACAGATACGCAGTATTTT. This encodes CSVVGTLADTTDTQYF.